The 10 T cell receptor beta chains given below trace back to one sample, sequenced in a study of shared clonotypes between healthy human individuals. The protocol was immunoSEQ multiplex PCR, while the TCRdb copy is restricted to in-frame clones and leaves out a portion. This table has about 2.4 million clones, approximately 94% appearing once. The sample was naive CD4+ T cells from PBMCs. Subset reported: CD45RA+ positively selected. The receptors derive from a man aged 18 to 29 in good health. Some clones in this sample may be carry-over from other donors' samples.

This sequence joins TRBV7-9 and TRBJ2-1; D call uncertain. The V gene lost 2 bases and the J gene lost 8 bases, with 13 bases spanning the gap. Germline CDR1 SEHNR, CDR2 FQNEAQ (reference sequence). This CDR3 comprises 14 residues. The CDR3 sequence: CASSLTASLYEQFF. In DNA form, the CDR3 reads TGTGCCAGCAGCTTAACGGCTAGTCTCTATGAGCAGTTCTTC. The variable domain in full, with the rest retrieved from reference TRBV7-9 and TRBJ2-1, is DTGVSQNPRHKITKRGQNVTFRCDPISEHNRLYWYRQTLGQGPEFLTYFQNEAQLEKSRLLSDRFSAERPKGSFSTLEIQRTEQGDSAMYLCASSLTASLYEQFFGPGTRLTVL.

The rearrangement uses TRBV5-4 and TRBJ1-2; 10 bases line up with TRBD1. The CDR3 length is 16 residues. After removal of 2 bases from V and 1 base from J, the junction contained 5 bases not matched to a gene. Germline CDR1 SGHNT, CDR2 YYREEE (reference sequence). CDR3 DNA: TGTGCCAGCAGCTTACCGGGACAGGGGTATAACTATGGCTACACCTTC. Protein sequence: CASSLPGQGYNYGYTF. Full variable domain (remainder filled in from reference TRBV5-4 and TRBJ1-2): ETGVTQSPTHLIKTRGQQVTLRCSSQSGHNTVSWYQQALGQGPQFIFQYYREEENGRGNFPPRFSGLQFPNYSSELNVNALELDDSALYLCASSLPGQGYNYGYTFGSGTRLTVV.

The chain combines TRBV7-2 with TRBJ2-7, with D maybe TRBD1 (5 bases). V was pared by 2 bases and J by 2 bases, with 16 bases between. This CDR3 has 16 amino acids. CDR1 and CDR2 (germline): SGHTA, FQGNSA. The CDR3 is CASSLMGAGSPYEQYF. For the CDR3, the DNA is TGTGCCAGCAGCTTAATGGGCGCAGGGTCTCCCTACGAGCAGTACTTC.

This chain connects TRBV19 to TRBJ2-1; D might be TRBD1 or TRBD2, each matching 6 bases. The germline V gene has CDR1 LNHDA and CDR2 SQIVND (reference sequence). Trimming pared 1 base from V and 8 bases from J, leaving 18 bases between. This CDR3 contains 16 residues. CDR3 loop: CASSIGGGPGPYEQFF. CDR3 nucleotides: TGTGCCAGTAGTATAGGTGGGGGGCCAGGTCCCTATGAGCAGTTCTTC.

This clone was found once. The chain carries TRBV19 and TRBJ2-7; tentative D call: TRBD1 (5 bases). V was trimmed by 3 bases and J by 3 bases, leaving 12 bases between them. Germline CDR1 and CDR2: LNHDA and SQIVND (reference sequence). CDR3 length equals 14 residues. The CDR3 is CASSMTAPRYEQYF. The CDR3 nucleotides read TGTGCCAGTAGTATGACAGCACCCCGCTACGAGCAGTACTTC.

The V and J genes are TRBV2 and TRBJ1-1, with TRBD1 identical over 10 bases. Looked up from germline, CDR1 is SNHLY and CDR2 is FYNNEI. The CDR3 contains 14 residues. Trimming cost V 6 bases and J 6 bases; bases outside gene matches: 7. CDR3 protein: CASSLTGGVPEAFF. The CDR3 DNA follows: TGTGCCAGCAGCTTGACAGGGGGCGTCCCTGAAGCTTTCTTT.

The chain uses TRBV27 and TRBJ2-5, with 12 positions matching TRBD2. This CDR3 contains 16 residues. Trimming took 1 base from V and 5 from J; bases not matched to a gene: 5. CDR1 is MNHEY and CDR2 is SMNVEV in the germline V gene (reference sequence). DNA for the CDR3: TGTGCCAGCAGTTTATTACTAGCGGGAGGTTATGAGACCCAGTACTTC. It codes for CASSLLLAGGYETQYF.

The V gene is TRBV28, the J gene TRBJ2-7, with TRBD2 identical over 7 bases. V lost 10 bases, J lost 6 bases, and 12 bases stayed unmatched. Germline V CDR1 and CDR2: MDHEN, SYDVKM. There are 13 residues in the CDR3. The CDR3 sequence: CATYSPGGGEQYF. In DNA, the CDR3 is TGTGCCACCTACAGCCCGGGCGGGGGCGAGCAGTACTTC.

A word on this clone: The same CDR3 arises from other DNA sequences in this sample as well. The rearrangement joins TRBV11-2 to TRBJ2-7, with 8 nucleotides matching TRBD1. The CDR3 sequence is 14 residues long. Germline V lookup: CDR1 SGHAT, CDR2 FQNNGV. V lost 5 bases to trimming and J lost 0 bases; unmatched junction nucleotides: 3. CDR3 sequence reads: CASSRDRLSYEQYF. In nucleotides, the CDR3 is TGTGCCAGCAGCCGGGACAGGCTCTCCTACGAGCAGTACTTC. Using reference TRBV11-2 and TRBJ2-7 for the parts outside the CDR3, the full variable domain is EAGVAQSPRYKIIEKRQSVAFWCNPISGHATLYWYQQILGQGPKLLIQFQNNGVVDDSQLPKDRFSAERLKGVDSTLKIQPAKLEDSAVYLCASSRDRLSYEQYFGPGTRLTVT.

In this sample, this clone turned up once. V usage is TRBV11-1 and J usage is TRBJ1-4, with D uncertain. V lost 5 bases and J 5 bases, leaving 15 bases between the germline ends. Per germline, CDR1 SGHAT and CDR2 FQDESV (reference sequence). The CDR3 contains 15 residues. DNA for the CDR3: TGTGCCAGCAGCCGGACCGGCCGGGGAAATGAAAAACTGTTTTTT. Protein: CASSRTGRGNEKLFF. Full variable domain (remainder filled in from reference TRBV11-1 and TRBJ1-4): EAEVAQSPRYKITEKSQAVAFWCDPISGHATLYWYRQILGQGPELLVQFQDESVVDDSQLPKDRFSAERLKGVDSTLKIQPAELGDSAMYLCASSRTGRGNEKLFFGSGTQLSVL.